This T cell receptor beta chain was sequenced in a study of a mutant IDH1 vaccine in newly diagnosed glioma. About the study: Across weeks 1, 3, 5, 7, 11, 15, 19 and 23, patients received a vaccination each time, eight in all. Initiation of the vaccine course occurred 4-6 weeks after radiotherapy alone, or alongside temozolomide cycles. Most patients had received both radiotherapy and temozolomide, the prior options being radiotherapy, temozolomide, or both.

Germline CDR1 reads MGHRA; CDR2 reads YSYEKL. The CDR3 is 17 amino acids. Germline trimming cut 4 bases from V and 4 bases from J; bases unmatched to any gene: 8. Time point noted: week 11, during vaccination. The content of each vaccine dose was 300 ug of mutant IDH1 20-mer peptide, and topical imiquimod accompanied it. TCRdb's copy holds only in-frame clones and misses some; the assay was immunoSEQ multiplex PCR. Here the sample spans about 30,000 clones, 85% to 90% being singletons. Whole-study findings and limits: There were vaccine-induced immune responses in around 94% of the patients.

Concerning this clone: Its antigen is still unknown.

J is TRBJ2-1 and V is TRBV4-1; TRBD2 aligns across 12 bases. The material was PBMCs, obtained from a glioma patient whose treatment included an IDH1 peptide vaccine. The clonotype originates from a man aged 18 to 30 with glioma. CDR3 sequence: CASSRGGLAGLYNEQFF. CDR3 sequence (DNA): TGCGCCAGCAGCCGAGGGGGACTAGCGGGCCTTTACAATGAGCAGTTCTTC.